This T cell receptor beta chain was profiled in a study of T cell repertoires in ileal Crohn's disease. Study findings and constraints: Clonal expansions were more frequent in active smokers than non-smokers at surgery. All patients with clonality above 26.8% had endoscopic recurrence.

Time point in this sample: neoterminal ileum biopsy at postoperative endoscopy, about 6 months after surgery. TCRB immunosequencing input was about 520 nanograms of biopsy DNA per sample. Profiling relied on immunoSEQ multiplex PCR, and the TCRdb table lists in-frame clones only, not all of them. The data show 9,500 to 15,000 clones, with approximately 78% seen just once and about 11% held by the top ten. Germline trimming cut 7 bases from V and 0 bases from J; bases unmatched to any gene: 9. Germline values: CDR1 LNHDA, CDR2 SQIVND (reference sequence). This CDR3 comprises 16 residues. In regard to this clone: The antigen is undetermined.

This receptor was taken from an adult with Crohn's disease. The sample comprised ileal tissue. The chain carries TRBV19 and TRBJ2-1, with 7 bases aligning to TRBD2. CDR3 sequence: CASTELASFSYNEQFF. Written as DNA, the CDR3 is TGTGCCAGTACCGAACTAGCGTCCTTCTCCTACAATGAGCAGTTCTTC.